This T cell receptor (beta chain) was identified in a study of blood T cell repertoires in COVID-19. Study information: Whether acute or convalescent, the COVID-19 samples came from the United States, Italy and Spain.

The CDR3 is 12 amino acids. The V end was cut by 3 bases, the J end by 11 bases, with 13 bases between. Participant-reported clinical history was the basis for cohort assignment. Per the study methods: Estimated nucleated cell counts came from reference gene primer amplification. TCRdb keeps only in-frame clones here, not all; method: immunoSEQ multiplex PCR. The V and J calls and clone size were taken over from that table, and D and trimming were inferred from the DNA. The sample consists of fewer than 250,000 clones, roughly three quarters of them appearing once. The sequence was obtained from a woman aged 45-60 years with acute COVID-19. The chain uses TRBV12-3 or TRBV12-4 and TRBJ1-1; D is undetermined. Sequencing input: PBMCs or T cells enriched from blood (not recorded which). CDR3 DNA sequence: TGTGCCAGCAGTTTTGCACAAGTCACGGCTTTCTTT. Amino acid sequence: CASSFAQVTAFF.